The 7 T cell receptor beta chains given below trace back to one sample, sequenced in a study of control samples from healthy donors and cancer patients. Data came from immunoSEQ multiplex PCR; TCRdb stores just in-frame clones and leaves some out. Among approximately 210,000 clones listed, 90% to 95% were seen once. Input material: blood. Receptors were obtained from a man younger than 45 in good health.

The V and J genes are TRBV12-5 and TRBJ1-2; possibly TRBD1 for D (5 bases). V gave up 6 bases and J gave up 6 bases, with 14 bases separating them. Germline V gene data show CDR1 as LGHNT and CDR2 as FRNRAP. The CDR3 is 13 residues long. The CDR3 sequence: CASGPDRDDGYTF. CDR3 nucleotide sequence: TGTGCTAGTGGACCCGACCGGGACGATGGCTACACCTTC.

The chain couples TRBV19 to TRBJ1-5; D possibly corresponds to TRBD1 (5 bases). V gave up 4 bases and J gave up 0 bases, with 13 bases separating them. The CDR3 covers 16 residues. Germline loops: CDR1 LNHDA, CDR2 SQIVND (reference sequence). The CDR3 here is CASSRGWGDSNQPQHF. The CDR3 DNA is TGTGCCAGTAGTAGGGGCTGGGGGGATAGCAATCAGCCCCAGCATTTT.

The chain uses TRBV10-3 and TRBJ1-1; TRBD1 matches 7 bases. V lost 7 bases, J lost 1 base, and 15 bases stayed unmatched. The CDR3 length is 17 residues. Germline-derived CDR1 and CDR2 are ENHRY and SYGVKD. CDR3 sequence reads: CAIKSNRGVLGNTEAFF. CDR3 nucleotides: TGTGCCATCAAATCGAACAGGGGCGTCCTTGGGAACACTGAAGCTTTCTTT.

The J gene is TRBJ1-1, the V gene TRBV12-5; 7 nucleotides agree with TRBD1. Germline V CDR1 and CDR2: LGHNT, FRNRAP. The ends lost 3 bases at V and 4 bases at J; junction bases unmatched: 8. The CDR3 extends over 15 amino acids. CDR3 nucleotide sequence: TGTGCTAGTGGTTTCCTGGCGGGGACAGTCACTGAAGCTTTCTTT. Translation gives CASGFLAGTVTEAFF.

This clone was seen once. The chain joins TRBV7-9 to TRBJ1-4, with TRBD1 as a possible D gene (5 bases). The CDR3 contains 16 residues. Germline V gene sequence: CDR1 SEHNR, CDR2 FQNEAQ (reference sequence). The V end was cut by 1 base, the J end by 5 bases, with 14 bases between. The CDR3 DNA is TGTGCCAGCAGCTTAGGTGGGCAGGGTTACAATGAAAAACTGTTTTTT. It is translated as CASSLGGQGYNEKLFF. Combining the CDR3 with reference TRBV7-9 and TRBJ1-4 gives the whole variable domain DTGVSQNPRHKITKRGQNVTFRCDPISEHNRLYWYRQTLGQGPEFLTYFQNEAQLEKSRLLSDRFSAERPKGSFSTLEIQRTEQGDSAMYLCASSLGGQGYNEKLFFGSGTQLSVL.

This clone has only one observation. The chain couples TRBV30 to TRBJ2-7; either TRBD1 or TRBD2 may fit D (5 bases each). The CDR3 sequence is 15 residues long. Trimming took 5 bases from V and 3 from J, leaving 20 bases between them. CDR1 is GTSNPN, CDR2 SVGIG, per germline (reference sequence). CDR3 coding DNA: TGTGCCTGGGGGGGTAAAGCACCTGGAGACTACGAGCAGTACTTC. This codes for CAWGGKAPGDYEQYF.

The CDR3 loop reads CASSLGGGRRTGTDTQYF. The CDR3 DNA sequence: TGTGCCAGCAGCTTAGGAGGAGGCCGCCGAACAGGCACAGATACGCAGTATTTT. This rearrangement joins TRBV7-2 to TRBJ2-3, with TRBD2 as a possible D gene (5 bases). The CDR3 totals 18 residues. Trimming stripped 1 base from V and 1 base from J, with 18 bases between. Looked up from germline, CDR1 is SGHTA and CDR2 is FQGNSA.